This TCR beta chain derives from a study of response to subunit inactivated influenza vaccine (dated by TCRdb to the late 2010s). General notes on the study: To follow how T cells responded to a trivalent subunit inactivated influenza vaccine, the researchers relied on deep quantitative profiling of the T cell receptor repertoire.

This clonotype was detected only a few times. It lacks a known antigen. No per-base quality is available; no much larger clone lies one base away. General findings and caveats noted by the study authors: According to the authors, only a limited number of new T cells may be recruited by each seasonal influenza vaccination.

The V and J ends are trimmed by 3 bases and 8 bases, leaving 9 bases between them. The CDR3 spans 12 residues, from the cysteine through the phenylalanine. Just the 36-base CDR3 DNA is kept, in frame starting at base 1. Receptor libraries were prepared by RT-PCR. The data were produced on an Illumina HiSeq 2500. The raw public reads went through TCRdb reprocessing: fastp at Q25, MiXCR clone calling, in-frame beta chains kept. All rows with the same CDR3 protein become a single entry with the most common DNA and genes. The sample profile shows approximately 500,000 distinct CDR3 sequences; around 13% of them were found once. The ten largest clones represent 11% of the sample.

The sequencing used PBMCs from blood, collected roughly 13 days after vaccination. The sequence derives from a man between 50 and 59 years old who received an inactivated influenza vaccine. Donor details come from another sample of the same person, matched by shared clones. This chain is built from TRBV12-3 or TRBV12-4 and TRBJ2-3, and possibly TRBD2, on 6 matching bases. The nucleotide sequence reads TGTGCCAGCAGTTTTTTTAGCGGTACGCAGTATTTT. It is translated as CASSFFSGTQYF.